The T cell receptor beta chain under discussion was sequenced for a study of shared clonotypes between healthy human individuals. On the study more broadly: Donor composition was a couple of women and a few men, aged 18 to 49. Used for every donor were three CD4 naive, three CD4 memory, two CD8 naive and one CD8 memory plate.

V dropped 5 bases and J dropped 2 bases, with 13 bases sitting between them. Germline loops: CDR1 SGHTA, CDR2 FQGNSA. The length of the CDR3 is 14 residues. Adults of Caucasian background living in Nashville, Tennessee made up all donors. Division of CD4+ cells produced a CD45RA+ naive subset and a CD45RA-negative memory subset. Method: immunoSEQ multiplex PCR; TCRdb's copy keeps in-frame clones and lacks some. The sample includes hundreds of thousands of clones, less than 85% of them seen just once. The source material was memory CD4+ T cells sorted from blood. As to subset: CD45RA-negative fraction. The TCR comes from a young woman in good health. The chain uses TRBV7-2 and TRBJ2-7, with unresolved D. In DNA form, the CDR3 reads TGTGCCAGCAGCGCCCCTGGCGGACCCTACGAGCAGTACTTC. Its translation: CASSAPGGPYEQYF.